This TCR beta chain was captured by sequencing in a study of T cells after yellow fever vaccination. Study as a whole: SMART-Seq v4 Ultra Low Input served to prepare low-cell-number fractions.

With respect to this clonotype: The antigen is undetermined.

TCRdb independently ran MiXCR on the 5' RACE reads; one entry per CDR3 protein. This sample has 200,000 to 250,000 distinct CDR3 sequences, with about 7% found just once. Study-level results: FACS-sorted repertoires could contain abundant clonotypes contaminating from the bulk population. It was a weaker secondary response, yet one that peaked faster, at day 5 versus 15.

The receptor's source is a man aged 25 to 40 who received the YFV17D yellow fever vaccine. Sequenced here: CD4+ T cells sorted from PBMCs, sampled 15 days after the yellow fever booster vaccination.

The CDR3, as DNA: TGCGCCAGCAGCTTGTGGCAGTCCTACGAGCAGTACTTC. It yields the protein CASSLWQSYEQYF. V is TRBV5-1 and J is TRBJ2-7; unclear D gene. CDR3 length equals 13 residues. Germline V gene lookup returns CDR1 SGHRS and CDR2 YFSETQ. Trimming pared 1 base from V and 1 base from J, leaving 6 bases between.